This TCR beta chain originates from a study of cytomegalovirus exposure and HLA in healthy donors. Whole-study results and caveats: According to a later analysis, donors in an Asian-associated ancestry cluster reportedly had fewer N-insertions than the approximately 730-donor mean. The authors enumerated roughly 180 TCR beta chains as linked to cytomegalovirus.

About this clone itself: The antigen remains undetermined.

Germline V gives CDR1 KGHSH, CDR2 LQKENI. The V end lost 3 bases, the J end lost 2 bases, and 8 bases lay between the germline ends. The CDR3 contains 15 residues. PCR was performed using 60 Vbeta and 13 Jbeta primers. Repertoires were generated with immunoSEQ multiplex PCR, while TCRdb's copy carries only in-frame clones and drops some. The sample contains roughly 220,000 clones, roughly 68% of which appear only once. The sample taken for sequencing was PBMCs. The receptor comes from a man aged 40-49 years in good health and CMV-seropositive. This rearrangement joins TRBV18 to TRBJ2-6; possibly TRBD2 for D (5 bases). CDR3 sequence reads: CASSPEVPGANVLTF. The CDR3 DNA reads as TGTGCCAGCTCACCGGAGGTCCCTGGGGCCAACGTCCTGACTTTC.